This TCR beta chain came from a study of shared clonotypes between healthy human individuals. Across the whole study: For every donor, three CD4 naive, three CD4 memory, two CD8 naive and one CD8 memory plates were used. Study-level points and caveats: The four-donor shared clonotypes exceeded non-shared clonotypes in generation probability, with non-shared ones scoring lower.

Execution of the assay was at deep level. Profiled with immunoSEQ multiplex PCR; TCRdb holds only in-frame clones, not every one. The table has some 2,500,000 clones, over 85% seen once. V was clipped by 0 bases and J by 10 bases, with 8 bases between them. The germline gives CDR1 SGHRS, CDR2 YFSETQ. The CDR3 has 12 amino acids. On this clone: Antigen unknown. Distinct nucleotide sequences in the sample also encode this CDR3.

What was sequenced was naive CD4+ T cells from PBMCs. Documented subset: CD45RA+ positively selected. The origin of this receptor is a young man in good health. Some clones in this sample may be carry-over from other donors' samples. V usage is TRBV5-1 and J usage is TRBJ2-1; D not resolved. CDR3 DNA: TGCGCCAGCAGCTTGGAGGGCGGAGAGCAGTTCTTC. Amino acid sequence: CASSLEGGEQFF.